What follows describes a single T cell receptor beta chain. It has no known antigen specificity. Base quality data are lacking; no much larger clone is found one base away. CDR1 and CDR2, looked up from the germline V gene, are SGDLS and YYNGEE. V is pared back by 0 bases and J by 1 base, with 7 bases lying between the germline termini. From its cysteine to its phenylalanine, the CDR3 spans 14 amino acids. Only CDR3 DNA is held: 42 bases, read in frame from base 1. These data come from a study of vaccination effects on CD4 cells after COVID-19 (dated by TCRdb to between 2021 and 2023). Concerning the study at large: Across the study, the median time from the second dose to post-vaccine sampling was 72 days (range 14 to 241). The study compared SARS-CoV-2 spike-specific CD4+ TCR repertoires before and after mRNA vaccination in COVID-19 convalescent patients and infection-naive vaccine recipients. Altogether, roughly 10 COVID-19 convalescent patients and 4 SARS-CoV-2-naive healthy vaccine recipients made up the full study. The Oncomine TCR Beta short-read assay on an Illumina iSeq 100 was used to sequence cultures from other donors in the study.

What the work shows at the level of the full study, not this receptor alone: In healthy vaccine recipients, vaccine-induced clones were almost all SARS-CoV-2 mono-reactive, with only 1 of 255 cross-reactive with common cold coronaviruses. The study was limited by a small number of convalescent patients, and early post-infection timepoints were lacking. Both infection-induced and vaccine-induced clones contracted markedly at late post-vaccination timepoints, which is consistent with waning T cell responses.

To identify antigen-specific CD4+ T cell clonotypes by their expansion, the ViraFEST assay first stimulated PBMC with viral peptide pools and then applied TCR sequencing. After around eleven days of culture, CD4+ T cells were isolated with the EasySep CD4+ T cell isolation kit. Participants received two doses of either the BNT162b2 or the mRNA-1273 mRNA SARS-CoV-2 vaccine. The absence of prior SARS-CoV-2 infection in healthy vaccine recipients was confirmed by negative nucleocapsid antibodies before and after vaccination. Two million PBMC per well were cultured in IMDM with about 5.4% human AB serum, 10 IU/ml IL-2 and gentamicin, plus 10 ug/ml peptides. On days 3 and 7, half of the culture medium was replaced with fresh IL-2-containing medium. Unless noted otherwise, every peptide stimulation condition was cultured in triplicate wells. PBMC were separated from whole blood using Ficoll-Paque Plus gradient centrifugation and were then either cryopreserved at -140C or used fresh. The spike proteins of SARS-CoV-2 and of the common cold coronaviruses HCoV-NL63, HCoV-OC43 and HCoV-229E were spanned by overlapping peptide pools. The QIAamp micro DNA kit was used to extract genomic DNA from the cultured CD4+ T cells.

Libraries were built with the immunoSEQ multiplex PCR assay. DNA from the CD4+ T cells that had been cultured and isolated underwent TCR beta CDR3 sequencing. The study's processing was this. Non-productive TCR sequences were discarded, and reads were trimmed to the CDR3 region, with only CDR3s of 7 or more amino acids retained. The MANAFEST web app was used to identify antigen-specific clonotypes by comparing expansion in peptide wells with expansion in reference cultures. Positive clones required FDR<0.05 expansion versus reference and all other wells, odds ratio above 5, and frequency above 0.1% in two replicate wells. Clonotypes significantly expanded in SARS-CoV-2 spike wells and in at least one common cold coronavirus spike condition were defined as cross-reactive. Levenshtein distance calculated with the stringdist R package was used to assess CDR3 similarity, and unrooted trees were constructed with ape in R 3.6.1. Here the immuneACCESS table is served through TCRdb, limited to in-frame sequences with V and J called. Missing clones are a known gap in these copies; in checked studies unresolved V genes cover under half, and the rest lacks a known reason. D and trimming were read from the DNA, whereas the V and J calls and clone size are those reported in that table. Counted in this sample were tens of thousands of clones; under 80% of them appeared once. The ten largest clones add up to 0.85% to 1.2% of the sample.

The sequence derives from a human donor who received a COVID-19 vaccine. The sequencing here drew on CD4+ T cells from PBMCs cultured with HCoV-OC43 spike peptides, taken after COVID-19 vaccination. Explained via the paper, the cell subset or site label denotes: HCoV-OC43 spike overlapping peptide pool stimulation. The V and J segments used are TRBV9 and TRBJ2-5, with the identity of the D gene unclear. The CDR3: CASSVGQPQETQYF. The DNA sequence follows: TGTGCCAGCAGCGTAGGCCAACCCCAAGAGACCCAGTACTTC.